This T cell receptor beta chain was captured by sequencing in a study of monozygotic twins with inflammatory bowel disease. Study-wide results and limits: IBD-affected twins scored below their healthy co-twins in TCRbeta diversity (inverse Simpson).

Using the 5' RACE reads, TCRdb records one entry per CDR3 protein without DNA. The sample table sets out roughly 330,000 distinct CDR3 sequences. The CDR3 extends over 14 amino acids. Germline V gene lookup returns CDR1 LGHNA and CDR2 YSLEER. Worth noting for this clonotype: Its target is unknown.

The chain uses TRBV4-3 and TRBJ1-3. Material for sequencing was blood. The sequence was obtained from a human donor with ulcerative colitis or Crohn's disease, or a healthy co-twin of an affected twin (not recorded which). CDR3 sequence reads: CASSRQSSGNTIYF.